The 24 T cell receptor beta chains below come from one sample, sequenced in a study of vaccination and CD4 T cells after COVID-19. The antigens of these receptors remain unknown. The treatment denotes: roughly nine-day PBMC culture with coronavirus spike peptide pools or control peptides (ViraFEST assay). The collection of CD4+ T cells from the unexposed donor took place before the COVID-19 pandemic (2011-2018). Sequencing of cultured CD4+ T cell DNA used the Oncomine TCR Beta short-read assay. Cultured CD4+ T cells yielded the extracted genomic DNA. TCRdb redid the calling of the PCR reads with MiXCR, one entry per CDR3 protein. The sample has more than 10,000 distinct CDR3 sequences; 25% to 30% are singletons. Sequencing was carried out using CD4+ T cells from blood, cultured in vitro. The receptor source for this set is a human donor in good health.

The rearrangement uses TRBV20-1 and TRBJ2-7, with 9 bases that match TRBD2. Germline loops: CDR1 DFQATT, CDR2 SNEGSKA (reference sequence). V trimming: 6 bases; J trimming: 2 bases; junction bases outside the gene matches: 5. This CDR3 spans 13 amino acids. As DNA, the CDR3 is TGCAGTGCCGAGGGACTAGCCCCCTACGAGCAGTACTTC. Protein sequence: CSAEGLAPYEQYF.

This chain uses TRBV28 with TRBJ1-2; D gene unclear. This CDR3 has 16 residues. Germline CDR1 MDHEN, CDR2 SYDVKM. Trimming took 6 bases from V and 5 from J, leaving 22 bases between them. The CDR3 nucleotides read TGTGCCAGCAGAACTTCCCCTCCTTGGATGCCGTATGGCTACACCTTC. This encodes CASRTSPPWMPYGYTF.

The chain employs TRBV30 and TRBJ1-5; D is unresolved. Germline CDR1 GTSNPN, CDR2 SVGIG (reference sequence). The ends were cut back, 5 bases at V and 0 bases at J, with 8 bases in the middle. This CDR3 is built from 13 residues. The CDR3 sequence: CAWGRDSNQPQHF. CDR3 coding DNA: TGTGCCTGGGGACGGGATAGCAATCAGCCCCAGCATTTT.

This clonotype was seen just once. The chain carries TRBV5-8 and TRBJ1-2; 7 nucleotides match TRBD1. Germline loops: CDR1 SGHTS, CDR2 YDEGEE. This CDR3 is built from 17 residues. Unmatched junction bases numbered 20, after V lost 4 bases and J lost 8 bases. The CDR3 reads CASSPPNPRQGVSGYTF. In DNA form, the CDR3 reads TGTGCCAGCAGCCCGCCGAATCCGCGGCAGGGGGTAAGCGGCTACACCTTC. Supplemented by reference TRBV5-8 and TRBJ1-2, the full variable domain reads EAGVTQSPTHLIKTRGQQATLRCSPISGHTSVYWYQQALGLGLQFLLWYDEGEERNRGNFPPRFSGRQFPNYSSELNVNALELEDSALYLCASSPPNPRQGVSGYTFGSGTRLTVV.

As DNA, the CDR3 is TGTGCCAGCAGGCCCAAGACGGGGTTGGACACCGGGGAGCTGTTTTTT. It is translated as CASRPKTGLDTGELFF. J is TRBJ2-2 and V is TRBV27; a weak D match, TRBD2 (5 bases). There are 16 residues in the CDR3. With 6 bases removed from V and 3 bases from J, the gap between germline ends came to 17 bases. Germline V gene sequence: CDR1 MNHEY, CDR2 SMNVEV (reference sequence).

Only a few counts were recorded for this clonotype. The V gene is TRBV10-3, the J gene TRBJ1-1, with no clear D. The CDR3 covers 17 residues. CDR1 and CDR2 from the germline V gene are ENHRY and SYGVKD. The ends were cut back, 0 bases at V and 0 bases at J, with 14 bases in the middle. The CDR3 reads CAISESIGREMNTEAFF. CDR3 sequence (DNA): TGTGCCATCAGTGAGTCGATTGGGAGGGAGATGAACACTGAAGCTTTCTTT.

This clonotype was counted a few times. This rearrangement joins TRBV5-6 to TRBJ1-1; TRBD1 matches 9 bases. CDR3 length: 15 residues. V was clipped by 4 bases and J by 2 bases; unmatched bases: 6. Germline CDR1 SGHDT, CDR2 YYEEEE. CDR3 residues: CASSTPGQGNTEAFF. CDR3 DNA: TGTGCCAGCAGCACACCGGGACAGGGTAACACTGAAGCTTTCTTT. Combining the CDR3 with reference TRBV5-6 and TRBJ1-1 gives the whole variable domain DAGVTQSPTHLIKTRGQQVTLRCSPKSGHDTVSWYQQALGQGPQFIFQYYEEEERQRGNFPDRFSGHQFPNYSSELNVNALLLGDSALYLCASSTPGQGNTEAFFGQGTRLTVV.

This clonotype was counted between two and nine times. CDR3 DNA sequence: TGTGCCAGCAGCCTAGGCGGACTAGCGGGTCCTCAAGAGACCCAGTACTTC. Translated: CASSLGGLAGPQETQYF. V gene TRBV11-2 combines with J gene TRBJ2-5; 11 positions agree with TRBD2. The germline V gene has CDR1 SGHAT and CDR2 FQNNGV. The CDR3 runs to 17 residues. With 5 bases clipped from V and 2 bases from J, the junction kept 10 bases outside the gene matches.

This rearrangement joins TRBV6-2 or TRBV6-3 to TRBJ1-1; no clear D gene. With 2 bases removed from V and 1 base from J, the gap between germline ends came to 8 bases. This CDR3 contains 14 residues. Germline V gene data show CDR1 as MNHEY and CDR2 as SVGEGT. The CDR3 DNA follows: TGTGCCAGCAGTTACCGAGGGCGGAACACTGAAGCTTTCTTT. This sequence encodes CASSYRGRNTEAFF.

The CDR3 spells CASSLTWRSSYEQYF. DNA of the CDR3: TGTGCCAGCAGTTTAACGTGGCGCAGCTCCTACGAGCAGTACTTC. This chain uses TRBV28 with TRBJ2-7; D is unclear. This CDR3 has 15 residues. V was trimmed by 2 bases and J by 0 bases, leaving 11 bases between them. Germline CDR1 MDHEN, CDR2 SYDVKM. The entire variable domain, with the rest obtained from reference TRBV28 and TRBJ2-7, is as follows: DVKVTQSSRYLVKRTGEKVFLECVQDMDHENMFWYRQDPGLGLRLIYFSYDVKMKEKGDIPEGYSVSREKKERFSLILESASTNQTSMYLCASSLTWRSSYEQYFGPGTRLTVT.

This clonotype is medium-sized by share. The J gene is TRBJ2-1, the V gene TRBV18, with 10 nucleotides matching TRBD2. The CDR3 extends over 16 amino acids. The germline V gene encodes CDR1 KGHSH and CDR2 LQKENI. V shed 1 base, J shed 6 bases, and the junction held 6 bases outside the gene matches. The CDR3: CASSPLPSGSGNEQFF. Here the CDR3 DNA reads TGTGCCAGCTCACCACTGCCTAGCGGGAGTGGCAATGAGCAGTTCTTC.

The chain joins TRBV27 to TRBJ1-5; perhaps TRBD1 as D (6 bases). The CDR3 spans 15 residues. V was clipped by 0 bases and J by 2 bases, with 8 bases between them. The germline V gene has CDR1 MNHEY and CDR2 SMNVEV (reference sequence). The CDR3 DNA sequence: TGTGCCAGCAGTTTATCGAGACAGGGCAATCAGCCCCAGCATTTT. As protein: CASSLSRQGNQPQHF.

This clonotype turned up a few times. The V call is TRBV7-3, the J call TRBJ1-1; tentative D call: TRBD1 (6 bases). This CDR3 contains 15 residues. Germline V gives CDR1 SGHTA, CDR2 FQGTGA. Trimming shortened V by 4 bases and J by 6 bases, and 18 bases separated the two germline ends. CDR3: CASSSQDRYGAEAFF. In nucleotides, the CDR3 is TGTGCCAGCAGCTCCCAGGACAGATATGGAGCTGAAGCTTTCTTT.

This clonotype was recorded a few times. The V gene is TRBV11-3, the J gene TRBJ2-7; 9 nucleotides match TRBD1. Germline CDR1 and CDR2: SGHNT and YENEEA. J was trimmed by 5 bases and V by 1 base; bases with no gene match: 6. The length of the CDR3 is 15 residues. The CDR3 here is CASSLGTGGLDEQYF. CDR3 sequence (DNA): TGTGCCAGCAGCTTAGGTACAGGGGGCCTTGACGAGCAGTACTTC.

The CDR3 region is CASLAGGLGGYTF. The CDR3 coding sequence is TGTGCCAGCCTTGCGGGGGGACTCGGGGGCTACACCTTC. V and J are TRBV7-2 and TRBJ1-2; D possibly corresponds to TRBD1 (5 bases). This CDR3 is 13 amino acids long. V lost 8 bases to trimming and J lost 8 bases, with 18 bases between them. Germline V CDR1 and CDR2: SGHTA, FQGNSA.

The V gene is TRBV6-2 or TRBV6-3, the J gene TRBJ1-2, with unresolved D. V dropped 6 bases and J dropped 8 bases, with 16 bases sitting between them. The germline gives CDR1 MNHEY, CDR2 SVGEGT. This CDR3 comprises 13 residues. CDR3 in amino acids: CASRLITFGGYTF. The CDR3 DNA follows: TGTGCCAGCAGACTGATCACCTTTGGCGGCTACACCTTC.

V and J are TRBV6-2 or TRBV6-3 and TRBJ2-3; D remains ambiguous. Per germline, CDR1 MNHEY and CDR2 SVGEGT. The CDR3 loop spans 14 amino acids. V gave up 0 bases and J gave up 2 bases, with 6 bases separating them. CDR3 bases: TGTGCCAGCAGTTACTCGTTGCTCACAGATACGCAGTATTTT. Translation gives CASSYSLLTDTQYF.

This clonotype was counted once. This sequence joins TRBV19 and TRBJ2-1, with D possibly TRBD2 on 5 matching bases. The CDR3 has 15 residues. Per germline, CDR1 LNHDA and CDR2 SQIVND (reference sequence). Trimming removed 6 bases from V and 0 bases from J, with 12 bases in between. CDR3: CASSTAASSYNEQFF. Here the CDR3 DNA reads TGTGCCAGTAGCACAGCGGCCAGCTCCTACAATGAGCAGTTCTTC.

The DNA of the CDR3 is TGCAGCGTTGCCGAGACAGAAGCTTTCTTT. This codes for CSVAETEAFF. The chain has TRBV29-1 and TRBJ1-1; no definite D call. Trimming shortened V by 4 bases and J by 8 bases, and 8 bases separated the two germline ends. This CDR3 contains 10 residues. Germline CDR1 reads SQVTM; CDR2 reads ANQGSEA.

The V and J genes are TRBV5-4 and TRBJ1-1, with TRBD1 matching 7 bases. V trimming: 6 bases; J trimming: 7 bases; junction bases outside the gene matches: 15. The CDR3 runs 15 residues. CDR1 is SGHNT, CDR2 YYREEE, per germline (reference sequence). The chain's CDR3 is CASTLKSGQSHEAFF. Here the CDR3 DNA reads TGTGCCAGCACGCTCAAATCGGGACAGAGCCATGAAGCTTTCTTT.

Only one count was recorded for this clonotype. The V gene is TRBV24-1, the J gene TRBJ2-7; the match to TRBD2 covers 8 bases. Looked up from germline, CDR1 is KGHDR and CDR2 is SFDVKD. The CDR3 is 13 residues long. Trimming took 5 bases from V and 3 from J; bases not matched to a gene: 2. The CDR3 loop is CATSGSGNYEQYF. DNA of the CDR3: TGTGCCACCAGTGGTAGCGGGAACTACGAGCAGTACTTC.

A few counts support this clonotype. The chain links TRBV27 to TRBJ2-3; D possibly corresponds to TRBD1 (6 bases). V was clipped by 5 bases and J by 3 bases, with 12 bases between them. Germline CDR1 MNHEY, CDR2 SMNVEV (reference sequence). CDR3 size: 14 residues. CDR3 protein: CASSRYRETDTQYF. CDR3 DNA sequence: TGTGCCAGCAGTCGTTACAGGGAAACAGATACGCAGTATTTT.

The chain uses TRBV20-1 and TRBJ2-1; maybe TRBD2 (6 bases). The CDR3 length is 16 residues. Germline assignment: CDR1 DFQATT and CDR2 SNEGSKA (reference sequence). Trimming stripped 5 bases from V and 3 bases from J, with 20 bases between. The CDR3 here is CSAGRAPGLIYNEQFF. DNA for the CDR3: TGCAGTGCTGGCCGAGCTCCGGGACTCATCTACAATGAGCAGTTCTTC.

The DNA for the CDR3 is TGTGCCAGCAGTTCCCGATACTCCTACGAGCAGTACTTC. Its protein is CASSSRYSYEQYF. The rearrangement joins TRBV27 to TRBJ2-7, with unresolved D. V was cut by 4 bases and J by 0 bases, with 7 bases left in between. Germline CDR1 reads MNHEY; CDR2 reads SMNVEV (reference sequence). The CDR3 totals 13 residues.